Presented here are 8 T cell receptor beta chains from one specimen sequenced in a study of T cell changes during pregnancy in multiple sclerosis. Method: immunoSEQ multiplex PCR; TCRdb's copy keeps in-frame clones and lacks some. The sample shows under 95,000 clones, 85% to 95% of them seen only once. The specimen comprised CD4+ T cells from peripheral blood mononuclear cells, sampled before pregnancy. These receptors were collected from a female donor with multiple sclerosis, enrolled in a pregnancy study.

This sequence joins TRBV5-1 and TRBJ1-2, with TRBD1 identical over 11 bases. The trim removed 5 bases at V and 7 bases at J, leaving 7 bases unmatched. The CDR3 is 14 residues long. Germline lookup yields CDR1 SGHRS and CDR2 YFSETQ. The CDR3 sequence is CASRSGQGAPGYTF. DNA for the CDR3: TGCGCCAGCAGATCAGGACAGGGGGCGCCTGGCTACACCTTC.

The chain combines TRBV28 with TRBJ1-3; the D is unclear. Trimming took off 1 base at V and 3 bases at J, with 10 bases between the two ends. CDR3 length: 15 residues. Germline CDR1 MDHEN, CDR2 SYDVKM. CDR3 sequence: CASSLYGDRGNTIYF. The DNA of the CDR3 is TGTGCCAGCAGTTTATACGGGGATCGTGGAAACACCATATATTTT.

V and J are TRBV23-1 and TRBJ2-5, with TRBD1 matching over 11 bases. TRBV23-1 is classed as an ORF, of uncertain function. The ends lost 2 bases at V and 7 bases at J; junction bases unmatched: 6. This CDR3 contains 15 residues. The CDR3 DNA follows: TGCGCCAGCAGTCAAACCCCGGGACAGGGGGGGACCCAGTACTTC. This translates into CASSQTPGQGGTQYF.

J is TRBJ1-2 and V is TRBV7-2; TRBD1 is a possible D gene (6 bases). V lost 1 base and J 4 bases, leaving 10 bases between the germline ends. This CDR3 contains 14 residues. Germline-derived CDR1 and CDR2 are SGHTA and FQGNSA. The CDR3 nucleotides are TGTGCCAGCAGCTTAGTCCAGGGGACCTATGGCTACACCTTC. Amino acids: CASSLVQGTYGYTF.

This chain uses TRBV28 with TRBJ2-7, with 10 bases fitting TRBD1. The CDR3 loop spans 15 amino acids. Germline CDR1 reads MDHEN; CDR2 reads SYDVKM. V dropped 2 bases and J dropped 2; count of bases not matched to a gene: 3. In DNA form, the CDR3 reads TGTGCCAGCAGTTTAGCCGGGACAGGGGCCTACGAGCAGTACTTC. Translating gives CASSLAGTGAYEQYF.

V usage is TRBV5-1 and J usage is TRBJ1-2; D perhaps matches TRBD1 (5 bases). The CDR3 spans 15 residues. Trimming pared 0 bases from V and 8 bases from J, leaving 17 bases between. The germline V gene encodes CDR1 SGHRS and CDR2 YFSETQ. The CDR3 nucleotides read TGCGCCAGCAGCTTGGCTTCAACAGGTGGTAGCGGCTACACCTTC. This translates into CASSLASTGGSGYTF.

The rearrangement uses TRBV5-6 and TRBJ1-5; tentative D call: TRBD1 (6 bases). Per the germline V gene, CDR1 is SGHDT and CDR2 is YYEEEE. The CDR3 is 15 amino acids. Between the trimmed V and J ends, which lost 3 bases and 5 bases, there was a span of 15 bases. CDR3 coding DNA: TGTGCCAGCAGCTCGTATCAGGGGACCCATCAGCCCCAGCATTTT. Encoded protein: CASSSYQGTHQPQHF.

The rearrangement joins TRBV18 to TRBJ1-2; a weak D match, TRBD1 (6 bases). Germline-derived CDR1 and CDR2 are KGHSH and LQKENI. This CDR3 is 15 amino acids long. Trimming stripped 2 bases from V and 4 bases from J, with 14 bases between. CDR3: CASSPMSTGPYGYTF. CDR3 DNA: TGTGCCAGCTCACCAATGAGTACAGGGCCCTATGGCTACACCTTC.